The clone carrying this T cell receptor (beta chain) was seen a few times. Its antigen is still unknown. 5'RACE with constant-segment primers yielded barcoded, UMI-tagged TCR alpha and TCR beta cDNA libraries. TCRdb re-analysed the 5' RACE reads in MiXCR, keeping a single row per CDR3 protein. The data show some 440,000 distinct CDR3 sequences, around a quarter seen once. CDR1 is SGHTA and CDR2 is FQGNSA in the germline V gene. V lost 3 bases and J 0 bases, leaving 6 bases between the germline ends. The CDR3 runs 13 residues. This specimen belongs to a study of T-cell memory formation after mild COVID-19. Regarding the study as a whole: Contracting clones from day 15 to 85 showed balanced CD4/CD8; later expanders favored CD4+.

The chain has TRBV7-2 and TRBJ2-7, with D hard to call. The sequence derives from an adult woman who had mild COVID-19 (a few samples of this study predate the infection). Cell type and time point are not known. The sample was PBMCs or a T cell subset sorted from them (not recorded which). The CDR3 DNA is TGTGCCAGCAGCTTTTTTAGCTCCTACGAGCAGTACTTC. It specifies CASSFFSSYEQYF. Full variable domain (outside the CDR3, taken from reference TRBV7-2 and TRBJ2-7): GAGVSQSPSNKVTEKGKDVELRCDPISGHTALYWYRQSLGQGLEFLIYFQGNSAPDKSGLPSDRFSAERTGGSVSTLTIQRTQQEDSAVYLCASSFFSSYEQYFGPGTRLTVT.